The 26 T cell receptor beta chains in this list originate from one sample, sequenced in a study of T cell responses to AZD1222 COVID-19 vaccine. The repertoire was sequenced with immunoSEQ multiplex PCR; TCRdb's copy has only in-frame clones and lacks some. The table has roughly 150,000 clones, about nine tenths seen once. Source: peripheral blood, taken 28 days after the second AZD1222 dose. The receptors originated from an adult who received the AZD1222 COVID-19 vaccine.

The genes are TRBV7-2 and TRBJ2-1, with 13 bases lining up with TRBD2. CDR1 SGHTA and CDR2 FQGNSA come from the germline V gene. Losses at the gene ends were 5 bases for V and 13 bases for J; bases not matched to a gene: 11. The CDR3 totals 15 residues. The CDR3 reads CASSPARTSGGSQFF. CDR3 bases: TGTGCCAGCAGCCCAGCCCGGACTAGCGGGGGCAGCCAGTTCTTC.

This clone was counted once. V usage is TRBV7-2 and J usage is TRBJ2-5, with 11 bases fitting TRBD2. This CDR3 comprises 17 residues. The V and J ends lost 1 base and 5 bases, in that order; junction bases with no gene match: 9. The germline CDR1 and CDR2 sequences are SGHTA and FQGNSA. The CDR3 nucleotides read TGTGCCAGCAGCTTAGTACTAGCGGGAGAAGGGGGGGAGACCCAGTACTTC. Residues: CASSLVLAGEGGETQYF.

This clone was seen a few times. The rearrangement joins TRBV6-1 to TRBJ1-6; D is unclear. CDR1 is MNHNS and CDR2 is SASEGT in the germline V gene. CDR3 size: 12 residues. Trimming removed 0 bases at V and 11 bases at J, with 5 bases between. In nucleotides, the CDR3 is TGTGCCAGCAGTGAAGCTCAGACACCCCTCCACTTT. Protein: CASSEAQTPLHF.

In this sample, this clone turned up once. This chain joins TRBV7-2 and TRBJ2-1; TRBD2 matches at 10 bases. The trim removed 4 bases at V and 4 bases at J, leaving 4 bases unmatched. Per germline, CDR1 SGHTA and CDR2 FQGNSA. CDR3 length: 15 amino acids. The CDR3 loop reads CASSSSGRSYNEQFF. CDR3 sequence (DNA): TGTGCCAGCAGCTCTAGCGGGAGAAGTTACAATGAGCAGTTCTTC.

The chain links TRBV11-2 to TRBJ2-7, with unresolved D. Per germline, CDR1 SGHAT and CDR2 FQNNGV. The CDR3 is made up of 13 amino acids. The germline V and J ends were trimmed by 4 bases and 2 bases, with 9 bases remaining between them. In DNA, the CDR3 is TGTGCCAGCAGCTCCCCTTGGACCTACGAGCAGTACTTC. This codes for CASSSPWTYEQYF.

CDR3 residues: CASSRSPVSGNTIYF. Written as DNA, the CDR3 is TGTGCCAGCAGCCGGAGTCCTGTCTCTGGAAACACCATATATTTT. The chain employs TRBV3-1 (or the pseudogene TRBV3-2) and TRBJ1-3; D gene unclear. The CDR3 sequence is 15 residues long. CDR1 and CDR2 from the germline V gene are LGHDT and YNNKEL (reference sequence). V lost 4 bases and J lost 0, with 10 bases in between.

This chain links TRBV10-1 with TRBJ2-7; the D gene is possibly TRBD2 (5 bases). The CDR3 has 18 amino acids. Germline CDR1 reads WNHNN; CDR2 reads SYGVQD (reference sequence). V was shortened by 0 bases and J by 6 bases, with 24 bases between the two germline ends. The CDR3 sequence: CASSESQRRDFPSGEQYF. The DNA for the CDR3 is TGCGCCAGCAGTGAGTCCCAGCGGCGTGACTTCCCCTCCGGCGAGCAGTACTTC.

The V and J genes are TRBV6-4 and TRBJ2-3, with TRBD2 identical over 8 bases. CDR1 is MRHNA and CDR2 is SNTAGT in the germline V gene. The CDR3 length is 19 residues. Trimming at V came to 3 bases and at J to 0 bases, leaving 14 bases not matched to a gene. The CDR3 reads CASSDLHWTSCASTDTQYF. Written as DNA, the CDR3 is TGTGCCAGCAGTGATTTGCATTGGACTAGCTGCGCTAGCACAGATACGCAGTATTTT.

Comment on this clone: At one of its ends the junction is not consistent with the germline gene, which may arise from a read error. The chain is built from TRBV28 and TRBJ1-2, with 8 bases fitting TRBD1. Germline V gives CDR1 MDHEN, CDR2 SYDVKM. CDR3 length: 14 residues. CDR3 sequence: CASSLILRQGPWSF. In nucleotides, the CDR3 is TGTGCCAGCAGTCTCATCCTAAGACAGGGGCCCTGGTCCTTC.

The rearrangement joins TRBV19 to TRBJ2-7, with D perhaps matching TRBD2 (6 bases). The length of the CDR3 is 13 residues. CDR1 and CDR2 (germline): LNHDA, SQIVND (reference sequence). The V end lost 6 bases, the J end lost 0 bases, and 9 bases lay between the germline ends. The CDR3 nucleotides are TGTGCCAGTAGGGCGGACTACTCCTACGAGCAGTACTTC. It codes for CASRADYSYEQYF.

This clone was detected once. V gene TRBV27 combines with J gene TRBJ2-7, with 8 bases matching TRBD2. The germline V gene encodes CDR1 MNHEY and CDR2 SMNVEV (reference sequence). The trim removed 9 bases at V and 1 base at J, leaving 5 bases unmatched. The CDR3 runs to 13 residues. In DNA form, the CDR3 reads TGTGCCAGTCGGGAGGGATGGTCCTACGAGCAGTACTTC. Amino acids: CASREGWSYEQYF.

V gene TRBV3-1 (or the pseudogene TRBV3-2) combines with J gene TRBJ1-3; 7 positions agree with TRBD1. The CDR3 consists of 15 residues. Germline assignment: CDR1 LGHDT and CDR2 YNNKEL (reference sequence). The J segment lost 4 bases and the V segment lost 0 bases, leaving 3 bases of the junction unmatched. Here the CDR3 DNA reads TGTGCCAGCAGCCAAGAAGTGACAGGGGGAAACACCATATATTTT. Its translation: CASSQEVTGGNTIYF.

This clone was detected only a few times. At one boundary the junction diverges from the germline segment, which might be a read error. V gene TRBV7-7 combines with J gene TRBJ2-1; D tentatively reads TRBD1 or TRBD2 (6 bases each). This CDR3 is 13 amino acids long. Germline V gene sequence: CDR1 SSHAT, CDR2 FNYEAQ (reference sequence). CDR3 sequence (DNA): TGTGCTAGCAGCCCTACGAGAGGGGGGGAGCAGTTCTTC. It codes for CASSPTRGGEQFF.

V usage is TRBV18 and J usage is TRBJ1-5; D is undetermined. The germline CDR1 and CDR2 sequences are KGHSH and LQKENI. The CDR3 covers 14 residues. Trimming took 5 bases from V and 0 from J, leaving 8 bases between them. The CDR3 spells CASSTMDSNQPQHF. For the CDR3, the DNA is TGTGCCAGCTCAACCATGGATAGCAATCAGCCCCAGCATTTT.

The V gene is TRBV30, the J gene TRBJ1-1; 8 bases fit TRBD1. After removal of 4 bases from V and 3 bases from J, the junction contained 10 bases not matched to a gene. The CDR3 totals 15 residues. The germline gives CDR1 GTSNPN, CDR2 SVGIG (reference sequence). CDR3 DNA sequence: TGTGCCTGGAACAGACAGGGGTCGAGGCACACTGAAGCTTTCTTT. Its translation is CAWNRQGSRHTEAFF.

The genes are TRBV19 and TRBJ1-2; D is uncertain. The CDR3 loop spans 13 amino acids. Trimming stripped 1 base from V and 6 bases from J, with 9 bases between. Looked up from germline, CDR1 is LNHDA and CDR2 is SQIVND (reference sequence). CDR3 sequence reads: CASSIGPADGYTF. CDR3 nucleotide sequence: TGTGCCAGTAGTATAGGGCCGGCGGATGGCTACACCTTC.

The CDR3 here is CAWSVGDASYQGKLFF. The CDR3 DNA reads as TGTGCCTGGAGTGTAGGGGACGCTTCTTATCAAGGAAAACTGTTTTTT. V gene TRBV30 combines with J gene TRBJ1-4, with D perhaps TRBD1 (5 bases). This CDR3 comprises 16 residues. The germline CDR1 and CDR2 sequences are GTSNPN and SVGIG (reference sequence). Trimming pared 0 bases from V and 10 bases from J, leaving 21 bases between.

J is TRBJ2-5 and V is TRBV5-1; D remains ambiguous. V gave up 0 bases and J gave up 5 bases, with 11 bases separating them. The germline CDR1 and CDR2 sequences are SGHRS and YFSETQ. The CDR3 extends over 14 amino acids. CDR3 nucleotide sequence: TGCGCCAGCAGCTTGGGGTCCACCGAGGAGACCCAGTACTTC. Protein sequence: CASSLGSTEETQYF.

This sequence joins TRBV2 and TRBJ2-7; 8 bases align to TRBD1. The CDR3 covers 13 residues. The ends lost 4 bases at V and 5 bases at J; junction bases unmatched: 4. The germline V gene has CDR1 SNHLY and CDR2 FYNNEI. The CDR3 nucleotides read TGTGCCAGCAGTGGCAGGGGGCTGGACGAGCAGTACTTC. Its translation is CASSGRGLDEQYF.

CDR3 nucleotide sequence: TGCGCCACCGCTACCGGGCGTCTGAGCTCCTACAATGAGCAGTTCTTC. Protein product: CATATGRLSSYNEQFF. This chain joins TRBV5-1 and TRBJ2-1; D is unclear. The germline V and J ends were trimmed by 9 bases and 0 bases, with 19 bases remaining between them. This CDR3 has 16 amino acids. Germline lookup yields CDR1 SGHRS and CDR2 YFSETQ.

The chain links TRBV19 to TRBJ1-1; D perhaps matches TRBD1 (5 bases). Germline V gene data show CDR1 as LNHDA and CDR2 as SQIVND (reference sequence). There are 15 residues in the CDR3. Here the CDR3 DNA reads TGTGCGTCTTCGGACGTCGGTGGGGGGTACACTGAAGCTTTCTTT. This sequence encodes CASSDVGGGYTEAFF.

The V call is TRBV6-5, the J call TRBJ1-5; weak D call: TRBD1 (5 bases). The CDR3 has 11 residues. The V end lost 11 bases, the J end lost 4 bases, and 9 bases lay between the germline ends. Germline CDR1 MNHEY, CDR2 SVGAGI. The CDR3 DNA follows: TGTGCCTGGGGCGATAATCAGCCCCAGCATTTT. Translated, it gives CAWGDNQPQHF.

The genes are TRBV7-3 and TRBJ2-3, with 10 nucleotides matching TRBD2. Germline CDR1 is SGHTA and CDR2 is FQGTGA. V lost 4 bases, J lost 7 bases, and 8 bases stayed unmatched. This CDR3 region has 15 residues. DNA for the CDR3: TGTGCCAGCAGCTCCCCCCTAGCGGGAGAACATACGCAGTATTTT. It translates to CASSSPLAGEHTQYF.

The chain links TRBV6-1 to TRBJ2-7, with D perhaps matching TRBD1 (6 bases). The CDR3 runs to 14 residues. Between the trimmed V and J ends, which lost 1 base and 3 bases, there was a span of 10 bases. Looked up from germline, CDR1 is MNHNS and CDR2 is SASEGT. CDR3 loop: CASSEGTDYYEQYF. CDR3 sequence (DNA): TGTGCCAGCAGTGAAGGGACAGACTACTACGAGCAGTACTTC.

V usage is TRBV28 and J usage is TRBJ2-3, with 11 bases matching TRBD2. This CDR3 spans 14 amino acids. Trimming cost V 2 bases and J 5 bases; bases outside gene matches: 0. Germline lookup yields CDR1 MDHEN and CDR2 SYDVKM. Written as DNA, the CDR3 is TGTGCCAGCAGTTTAGGGACTAGCGGAGATACGCAGTATTTT. This encodes CASSLGTSGDTQYF. Full variable domain (remainder filled in from reference TRBV28 and TRBJ2-3): DVKVTQSSRYLVKRTGEKVFLECVQDMDHENMFWYRQDPGLGLRLIYFSYDVKMKEKGDIPEGYSVSREKKERFSLILESASTNQTSMYLCASSLGTSGDTQYFGPGTRLTVL.

This clone is a singleton in its sample. The chain carries TRBV28 and TRBJ1-1; the D is unclear. Germline values: CDR1 MDHEN, CDR2 SYDVKM. Trimming took off 7 bases at V and 4 bases at J, with 22 bases between the two ends. The length of the CDR3 is 16 residues. This chain's CDR3 is CASTHPGGGGSTEAFF. CDR3 in DNA: TGTGCCAGCACCCACCCGGGAGGAGGCGGGAGCACTGAAGCTTTCTTT.